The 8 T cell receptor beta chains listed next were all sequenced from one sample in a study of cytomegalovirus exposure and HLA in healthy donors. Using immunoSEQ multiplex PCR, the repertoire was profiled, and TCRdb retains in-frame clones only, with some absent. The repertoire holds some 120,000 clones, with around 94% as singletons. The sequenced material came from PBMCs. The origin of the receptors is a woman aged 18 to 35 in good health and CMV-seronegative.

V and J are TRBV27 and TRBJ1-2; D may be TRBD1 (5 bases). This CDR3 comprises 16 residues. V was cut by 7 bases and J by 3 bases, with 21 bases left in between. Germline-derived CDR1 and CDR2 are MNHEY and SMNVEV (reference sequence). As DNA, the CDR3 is TGTGCCAGCACCCCGAACGCAGGGTTTCTTCACTATGGCTACACCTTC. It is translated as CASTPNAGFLHYGYTF.

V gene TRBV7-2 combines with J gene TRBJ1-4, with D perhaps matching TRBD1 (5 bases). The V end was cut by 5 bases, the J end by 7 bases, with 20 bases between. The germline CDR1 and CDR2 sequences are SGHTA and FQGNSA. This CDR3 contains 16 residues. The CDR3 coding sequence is TGTGCCAGCAGCGGGGGGGGAGGGGATCTTTTTGAAAAACTGTTTTTT. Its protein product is CASSGGGGDLFEKLFF.

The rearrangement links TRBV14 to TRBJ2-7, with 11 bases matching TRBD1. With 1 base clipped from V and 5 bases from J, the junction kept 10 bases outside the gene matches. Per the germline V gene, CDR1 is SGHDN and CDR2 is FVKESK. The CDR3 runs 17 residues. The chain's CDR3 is CASSQVLSRDRGNEQYF. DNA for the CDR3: TGTGCCAGCAGCCAAGTCTTATCCCGGGACAGGGGGAACGAGCAGTACTTC.

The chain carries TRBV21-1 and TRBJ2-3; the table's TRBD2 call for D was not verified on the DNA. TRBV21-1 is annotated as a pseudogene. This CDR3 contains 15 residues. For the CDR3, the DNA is TGTGCCAGCAGCACGGGGGTTAGCGGGAGGGCTACGCAGTATTTT. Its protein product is CASSTGVSGRATQYF.

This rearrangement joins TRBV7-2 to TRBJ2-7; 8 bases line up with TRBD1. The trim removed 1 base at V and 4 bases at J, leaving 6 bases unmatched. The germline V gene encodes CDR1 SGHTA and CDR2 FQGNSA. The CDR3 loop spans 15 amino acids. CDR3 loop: CASSLGGQATYEQYF. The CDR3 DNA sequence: TGTGCCAGCAGCTTAGGGGGACAGGCGACTTACGAGCAGTACTTC.

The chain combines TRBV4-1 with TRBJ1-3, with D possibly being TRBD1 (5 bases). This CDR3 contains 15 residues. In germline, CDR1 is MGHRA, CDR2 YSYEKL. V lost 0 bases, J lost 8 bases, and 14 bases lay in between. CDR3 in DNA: TGCGCCAGCAGCCAAGATAACCAGGGCGTGGACACCATATATTTT. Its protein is CASSQDNQGVDTIYF.

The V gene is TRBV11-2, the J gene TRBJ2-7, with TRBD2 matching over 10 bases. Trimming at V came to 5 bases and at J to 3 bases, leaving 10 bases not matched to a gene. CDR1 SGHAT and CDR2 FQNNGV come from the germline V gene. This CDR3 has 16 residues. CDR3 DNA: TGTGCCAGCAGCCTCTCAGCGGGAGGGGTTTTCTACGAGCAGTACTTC. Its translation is CASSLSAGGVFYEQYF.

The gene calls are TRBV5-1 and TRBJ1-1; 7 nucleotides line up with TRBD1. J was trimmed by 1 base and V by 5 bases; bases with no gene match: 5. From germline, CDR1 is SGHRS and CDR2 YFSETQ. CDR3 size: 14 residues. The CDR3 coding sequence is TGCGCCAGCAGTTCCCGACAGGGGAACACTGAAGCTTTCTTT. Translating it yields CASSSRQGNTEAFF. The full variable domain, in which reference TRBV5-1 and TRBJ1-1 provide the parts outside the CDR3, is KAGVTQTPRYLIKTRGQQVTLSCSPISGHRSVSWYQQTPGQGLQFLFEYFSETQRNKGNFPGRFSGRQFSNSRSEMNVSTLELGDSALYLCASSSRQGNTEAFFGQGTRLTVV.